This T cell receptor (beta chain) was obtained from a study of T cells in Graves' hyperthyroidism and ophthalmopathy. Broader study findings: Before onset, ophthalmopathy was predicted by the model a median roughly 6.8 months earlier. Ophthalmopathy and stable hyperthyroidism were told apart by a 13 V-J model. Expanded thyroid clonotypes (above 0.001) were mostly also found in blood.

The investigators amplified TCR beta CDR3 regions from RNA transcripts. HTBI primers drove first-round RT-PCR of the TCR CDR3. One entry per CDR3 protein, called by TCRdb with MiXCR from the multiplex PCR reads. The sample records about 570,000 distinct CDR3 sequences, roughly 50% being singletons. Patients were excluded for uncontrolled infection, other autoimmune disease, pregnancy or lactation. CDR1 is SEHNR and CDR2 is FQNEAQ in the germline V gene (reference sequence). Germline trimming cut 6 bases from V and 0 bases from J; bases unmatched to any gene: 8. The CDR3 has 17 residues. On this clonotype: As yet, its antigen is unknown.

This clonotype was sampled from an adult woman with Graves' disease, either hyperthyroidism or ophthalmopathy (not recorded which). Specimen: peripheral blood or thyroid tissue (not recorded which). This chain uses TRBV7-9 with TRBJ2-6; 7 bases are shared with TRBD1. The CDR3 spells CASRQGGSSSGANVLTF. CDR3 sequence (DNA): TGTGCCAGCAGGCAAGGGGGCTCATCCTCTGGGGCCAACGTCCTGACTTTC. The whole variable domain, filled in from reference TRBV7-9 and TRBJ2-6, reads DTGVSQNPRHKITKRGQNVTFRCDPISEHNRLYWYRQTLGQGPEFLTYFQNEAQLEKSRLLSDRFSAERPKGSFSTLEIQRTEQGDSAMYLCASRQGGSSSGANVLTFGAGSRLTVL.